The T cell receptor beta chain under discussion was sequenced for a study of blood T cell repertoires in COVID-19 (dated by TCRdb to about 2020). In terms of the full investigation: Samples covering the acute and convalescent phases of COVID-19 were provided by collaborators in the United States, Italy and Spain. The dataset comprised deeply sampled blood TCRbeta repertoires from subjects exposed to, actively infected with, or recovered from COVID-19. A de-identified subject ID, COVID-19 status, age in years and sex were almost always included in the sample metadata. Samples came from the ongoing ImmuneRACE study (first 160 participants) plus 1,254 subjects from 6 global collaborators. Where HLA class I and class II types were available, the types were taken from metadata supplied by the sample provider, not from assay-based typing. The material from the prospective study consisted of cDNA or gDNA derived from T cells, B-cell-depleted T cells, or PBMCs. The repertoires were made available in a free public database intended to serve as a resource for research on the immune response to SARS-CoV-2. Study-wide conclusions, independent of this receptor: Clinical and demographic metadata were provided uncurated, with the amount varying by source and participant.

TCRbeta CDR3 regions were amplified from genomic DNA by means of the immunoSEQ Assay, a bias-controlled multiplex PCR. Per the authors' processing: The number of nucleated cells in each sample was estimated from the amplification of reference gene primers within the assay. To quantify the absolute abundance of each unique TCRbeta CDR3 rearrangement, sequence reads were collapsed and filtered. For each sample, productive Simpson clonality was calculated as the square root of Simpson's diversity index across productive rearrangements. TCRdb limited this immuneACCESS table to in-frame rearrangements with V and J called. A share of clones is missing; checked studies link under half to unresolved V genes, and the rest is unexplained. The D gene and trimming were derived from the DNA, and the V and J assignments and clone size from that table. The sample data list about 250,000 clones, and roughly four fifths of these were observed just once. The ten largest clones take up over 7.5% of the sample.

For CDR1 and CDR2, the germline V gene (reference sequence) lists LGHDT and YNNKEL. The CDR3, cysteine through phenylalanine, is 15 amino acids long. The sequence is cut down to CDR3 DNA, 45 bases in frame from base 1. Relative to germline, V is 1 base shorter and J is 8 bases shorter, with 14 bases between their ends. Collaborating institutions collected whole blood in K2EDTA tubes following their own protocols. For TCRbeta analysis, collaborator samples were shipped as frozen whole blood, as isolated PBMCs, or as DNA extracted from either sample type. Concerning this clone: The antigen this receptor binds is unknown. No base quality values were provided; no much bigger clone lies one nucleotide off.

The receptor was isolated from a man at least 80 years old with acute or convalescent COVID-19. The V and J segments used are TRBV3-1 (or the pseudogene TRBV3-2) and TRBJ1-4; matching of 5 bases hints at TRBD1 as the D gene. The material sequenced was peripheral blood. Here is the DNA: TGTGCCAGCAGCCAAGTTCCCGGGGCGGGGGAAAAACTGTTTTTT. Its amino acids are CASSQVPGAGEKLFF.